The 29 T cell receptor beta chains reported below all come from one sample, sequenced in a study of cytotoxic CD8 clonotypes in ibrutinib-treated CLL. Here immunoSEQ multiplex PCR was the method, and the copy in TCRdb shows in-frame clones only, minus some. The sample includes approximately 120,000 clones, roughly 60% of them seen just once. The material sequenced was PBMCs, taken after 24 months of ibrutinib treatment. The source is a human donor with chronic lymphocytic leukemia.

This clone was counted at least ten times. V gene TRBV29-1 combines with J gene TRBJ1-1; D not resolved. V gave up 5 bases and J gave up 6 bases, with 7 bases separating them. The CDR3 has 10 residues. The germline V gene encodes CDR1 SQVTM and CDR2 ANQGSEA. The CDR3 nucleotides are TGCAGCGTTTGGGTCTCTGAAGCTTTCTTT. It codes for CSVWVSEAFF.

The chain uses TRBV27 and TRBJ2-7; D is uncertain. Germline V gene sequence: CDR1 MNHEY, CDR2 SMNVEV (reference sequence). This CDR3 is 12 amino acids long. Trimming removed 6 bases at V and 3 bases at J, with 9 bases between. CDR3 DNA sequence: TGTGCCAGCAGATCGGGTGGCTACGAGCAGTACTTC. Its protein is CASRSGGYEQYF.

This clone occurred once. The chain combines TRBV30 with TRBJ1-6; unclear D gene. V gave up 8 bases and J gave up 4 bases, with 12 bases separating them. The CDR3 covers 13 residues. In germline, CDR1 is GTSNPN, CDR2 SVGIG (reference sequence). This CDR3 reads CAGKTLYNSPLHF. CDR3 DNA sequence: TGTGCCGGAAAGACACTTTATAATTCACCCCTCCACTTT.

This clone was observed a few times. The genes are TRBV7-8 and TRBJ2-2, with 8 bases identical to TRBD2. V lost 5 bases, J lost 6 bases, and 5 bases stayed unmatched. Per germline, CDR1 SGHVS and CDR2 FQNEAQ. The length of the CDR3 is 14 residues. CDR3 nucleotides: TGTGCCAGCAGCCACAGCGGGGGTGCCGGGGAGCTGTTTTTT. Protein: CASSHSGGAGELFF.

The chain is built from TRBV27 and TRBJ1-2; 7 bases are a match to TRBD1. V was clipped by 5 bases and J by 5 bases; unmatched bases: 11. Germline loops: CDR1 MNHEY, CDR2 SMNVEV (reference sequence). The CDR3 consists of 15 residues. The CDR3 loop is CASSPSGQVVYGYTF. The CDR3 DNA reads TGTGCCAGCAGTCCATCCGGACAGGTGGTTTATGGCTACACCTTC.

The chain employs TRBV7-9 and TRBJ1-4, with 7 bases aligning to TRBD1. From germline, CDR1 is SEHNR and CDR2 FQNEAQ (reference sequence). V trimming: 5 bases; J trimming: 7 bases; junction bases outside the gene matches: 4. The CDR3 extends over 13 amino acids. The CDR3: CASSRKGAEKLFF. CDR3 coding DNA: TGTGCCAGCAGCAGAAAGGGGGCTGAAAAACTGTTTTTT. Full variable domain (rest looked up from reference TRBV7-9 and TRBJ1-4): DTGVSQNPRHKITKRGQNVTFRCDPISEHNRLYWYRQTLGQGPEFLTYFQNEAQLEKSRLLSDRFSAERPKGSFSTLEIQRTEQGDSAMYLCASSRKGAEKLFFGSGTQLSVL.

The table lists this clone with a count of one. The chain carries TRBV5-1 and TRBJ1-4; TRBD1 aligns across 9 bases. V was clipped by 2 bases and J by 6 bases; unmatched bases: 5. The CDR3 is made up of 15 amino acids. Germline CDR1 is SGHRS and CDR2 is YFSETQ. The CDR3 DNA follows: TGCGCCAGCAGCTTACAGGGGGCTTTTGATGAAAAACTGTTTTTT. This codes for CASSLQGAFDEKLFF.

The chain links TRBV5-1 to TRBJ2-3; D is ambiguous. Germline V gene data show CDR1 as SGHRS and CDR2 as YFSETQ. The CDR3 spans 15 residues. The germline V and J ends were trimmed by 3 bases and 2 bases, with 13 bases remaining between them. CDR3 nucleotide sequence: TGCGCCAGCAGCTACCGAGCAGATCCCACAGATACGCAGTATTTT. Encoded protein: CASSYRADPTDTQYF.

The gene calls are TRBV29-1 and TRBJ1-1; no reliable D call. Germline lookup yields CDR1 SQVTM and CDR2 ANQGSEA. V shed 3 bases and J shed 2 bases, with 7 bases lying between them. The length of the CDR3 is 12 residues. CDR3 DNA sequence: TGCAGCGTTGAGGCTGGAAACACTGAAGCTTTCTTT. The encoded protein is CSVEAGNTEAFF.

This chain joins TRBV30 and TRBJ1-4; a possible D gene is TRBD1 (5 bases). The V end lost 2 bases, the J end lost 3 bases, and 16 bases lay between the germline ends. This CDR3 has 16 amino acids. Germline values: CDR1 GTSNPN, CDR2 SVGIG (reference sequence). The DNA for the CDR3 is TGTGCCTGGAGTCTCGGGGGAGGTAGGGCTAATGAAAAACTGTTTTTT. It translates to CAWSLGGGRANEKLFF.

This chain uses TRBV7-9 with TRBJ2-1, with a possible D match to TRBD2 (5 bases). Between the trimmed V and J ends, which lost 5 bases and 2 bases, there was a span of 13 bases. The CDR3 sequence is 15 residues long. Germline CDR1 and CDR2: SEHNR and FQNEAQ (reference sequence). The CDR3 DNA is TGTGCCAGCAGCAGAGGGATAACTCCCTACAATGAGCAGTTCTTC. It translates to CASSRGITPYNEQFF.

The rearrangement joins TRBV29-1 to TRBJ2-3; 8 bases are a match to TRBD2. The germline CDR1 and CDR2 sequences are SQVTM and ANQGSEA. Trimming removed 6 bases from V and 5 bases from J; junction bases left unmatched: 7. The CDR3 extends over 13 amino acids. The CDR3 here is CSVTRGGIDTQYF. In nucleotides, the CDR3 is TGCAGCGTCACACGGGGGGGGATAGATACGCAGTATTTT.

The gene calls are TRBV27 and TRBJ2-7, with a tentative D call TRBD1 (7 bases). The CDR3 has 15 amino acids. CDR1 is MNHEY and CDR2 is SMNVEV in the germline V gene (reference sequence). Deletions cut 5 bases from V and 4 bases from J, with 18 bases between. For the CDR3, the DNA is TGTGCCAGCAGTCCAGGGGGAGGAGCAGTGTACGAGCAGTACTTC. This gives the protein CASSPGGGAVYEQYF.

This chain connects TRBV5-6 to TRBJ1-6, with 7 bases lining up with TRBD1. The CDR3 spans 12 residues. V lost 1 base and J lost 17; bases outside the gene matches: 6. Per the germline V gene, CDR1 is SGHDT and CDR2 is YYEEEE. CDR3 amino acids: CASSLNRDSFHF. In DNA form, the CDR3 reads TGTGCCAGCAGCTTGAATCGGGACAGCTTCCACTTT. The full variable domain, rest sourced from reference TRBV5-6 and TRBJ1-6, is DAGVTQSPTHLIKTRGQQVTLRCSPKSGHDTVSWYQQALGQGPQFIFQYYEEEERQRGNFPDRFSGHQFPNYSSELNVNALLLGDSALYLCASSLNRDSFHFGNGTRLTVT.

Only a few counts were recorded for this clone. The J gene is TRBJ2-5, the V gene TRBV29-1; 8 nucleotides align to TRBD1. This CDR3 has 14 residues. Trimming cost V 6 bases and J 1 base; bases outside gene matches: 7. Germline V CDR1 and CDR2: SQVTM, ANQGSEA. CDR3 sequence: CSVGQGAIQETQYF. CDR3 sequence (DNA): TGCAGCGTGGGGCAGGGGGCAATCCAAGAGACCCAGTACTTC.

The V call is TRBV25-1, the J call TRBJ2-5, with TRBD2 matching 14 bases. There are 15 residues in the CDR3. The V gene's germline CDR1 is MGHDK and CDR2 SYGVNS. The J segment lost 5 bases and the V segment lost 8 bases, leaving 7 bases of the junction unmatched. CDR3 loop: CASGTSGGYRETQYF. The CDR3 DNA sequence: TGTGCCAGCGGGACTAGCGGGGGATATAGGGAGACCCAGTACTTC.

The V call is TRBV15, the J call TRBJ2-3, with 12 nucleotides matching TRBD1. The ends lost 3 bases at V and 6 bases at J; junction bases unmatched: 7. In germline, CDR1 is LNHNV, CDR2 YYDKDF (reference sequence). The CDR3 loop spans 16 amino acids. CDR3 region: CATSRGGQGASDTQYF. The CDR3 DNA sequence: TGTGCCACCAGCAGGGGGGGACAGGGGGCTTCTGATACGCAGTATTTT.

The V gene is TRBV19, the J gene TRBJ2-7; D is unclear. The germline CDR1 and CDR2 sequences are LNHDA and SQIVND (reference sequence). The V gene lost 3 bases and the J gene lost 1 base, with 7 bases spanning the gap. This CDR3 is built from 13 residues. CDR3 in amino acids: CASSIAASYEQYF. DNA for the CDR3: TGTGCCAGTAGTATTGCAGCTTCCTACGAGCAGTACTTC.

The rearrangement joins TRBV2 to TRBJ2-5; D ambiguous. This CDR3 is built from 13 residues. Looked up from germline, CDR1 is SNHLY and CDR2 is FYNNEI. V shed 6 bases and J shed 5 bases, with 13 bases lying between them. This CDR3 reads CASRVPKSETQYF. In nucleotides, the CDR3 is TGTGCCAGCAGGGTCCCCAAGTCGGAGACCCAGTACTTC.

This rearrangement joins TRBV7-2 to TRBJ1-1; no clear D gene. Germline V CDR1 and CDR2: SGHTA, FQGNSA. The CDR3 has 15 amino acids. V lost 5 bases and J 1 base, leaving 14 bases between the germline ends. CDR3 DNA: TGTGCCAGCAGCCCCAATGGTCGCCAGAACACTGAAGCTTTCTTT. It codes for CASSPNGRQNTEAFF.

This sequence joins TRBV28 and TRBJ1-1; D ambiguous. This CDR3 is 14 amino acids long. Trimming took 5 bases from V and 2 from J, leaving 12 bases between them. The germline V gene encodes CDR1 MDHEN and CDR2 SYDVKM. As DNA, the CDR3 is TGTGCCAGCAGTCCCCTGGGCGTAAACACTGAAGCTTTCTTT. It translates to CASSPLGVNTEAFF. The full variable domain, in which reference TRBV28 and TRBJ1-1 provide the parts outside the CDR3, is DVKVTQSSRYLVKRTGEKVFLECVQDMDHENMFWYRQDPGLGLRLIYFSYDVKMKEKGDIPEGYSVSREKKERFSLILESASTNQTSMYLCASSPLGVNTEAFFGQGTRLTVV.

CDR3 DNA sequence: TGTGCCAGCTCACCTCAGTCGGGGACCGAGACCCAGTACTTC. This codes for CASSPQSGTETQYF. The chain links TRBV18 to TRBJ2-5; either TRBD1 or TRBD2 may fit D (5 bases each). Germline CDR1 is KGHSH and CDR2 is LQKENI. The V and J ends lost 3 bases and 5 bases respectively, with 13 bases between them. The CDR3 is 14 residues long.

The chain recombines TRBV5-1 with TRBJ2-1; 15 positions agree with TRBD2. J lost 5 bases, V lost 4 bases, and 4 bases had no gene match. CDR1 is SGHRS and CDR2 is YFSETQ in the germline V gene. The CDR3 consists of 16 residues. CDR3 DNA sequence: TGCGCCAGCAGCCCGGGGACTAGCGGGGGGCACAATGAGCAGTTCTTC. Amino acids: CASSPGTSGGHNEQFF.

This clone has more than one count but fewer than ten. Written as DNA, the CDR3 is TGTGCCAGCACCGTAAGCTCCTATAATTCACCCCTCCACTTT. Amino acids: CASTVSSYNSPLHF. The chain couples TRBV6-1 to TRBJ1-6, with D unresolved. V was clipped by 7 bases and J by 0 bases, with 7 bases between them. Germline V gives CDR1 MNHNS, CDR2 SASEGT. The CDR3 spans 14 residues.

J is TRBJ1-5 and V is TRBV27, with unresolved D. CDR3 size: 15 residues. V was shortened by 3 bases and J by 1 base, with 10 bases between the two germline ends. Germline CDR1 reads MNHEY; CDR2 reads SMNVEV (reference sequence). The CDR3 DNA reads TGTGCCAGCAGTTTGAATGGGAGGAGCAATCAGCCCCAGCATTTT. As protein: CASSLNGRSNQPQHF.

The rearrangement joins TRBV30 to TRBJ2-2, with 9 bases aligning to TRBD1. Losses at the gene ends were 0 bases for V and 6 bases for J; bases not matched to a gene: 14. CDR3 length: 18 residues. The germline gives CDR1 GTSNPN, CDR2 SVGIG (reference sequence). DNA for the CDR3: TGTGCCTGGAGTGTACTGCGGACAGGGGTTTCGTTTCCCGGGGAGCTGTTTTTT. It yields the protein CAWSVLRTGVSFPGELFF.

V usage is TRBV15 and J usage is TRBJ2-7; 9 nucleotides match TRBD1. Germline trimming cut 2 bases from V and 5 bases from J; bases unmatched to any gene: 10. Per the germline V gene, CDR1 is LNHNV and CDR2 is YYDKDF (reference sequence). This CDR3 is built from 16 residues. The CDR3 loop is CATSRHRPGQGDEQYF. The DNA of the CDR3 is TGTGCCACCAGCAGACATAGACCGGGACAGGGAGACGAGCAGTACTTC.

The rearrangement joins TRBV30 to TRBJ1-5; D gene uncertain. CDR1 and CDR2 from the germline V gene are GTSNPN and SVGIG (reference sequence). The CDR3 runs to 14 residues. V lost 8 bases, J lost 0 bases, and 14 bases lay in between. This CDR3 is CAASGAYSNQPQHF. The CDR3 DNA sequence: TGTGCCGCGTCGGGTGCCTATAGCAATCAGCCCCAGCATTTT.

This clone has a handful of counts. CDR3 DNA sequence: TGCGCCAGCAGCCAAGTTGACCTGGGGTTCACAGATACGCAGTATTTT. As protein: CASSQVDLGFTDTQYF. This chain joins TRBV4-1 and TRBJ2-3; no definite D call. This CDR3 comprises 16 residues. V was pared by 1 base and J by 2 bases, with 13 bases between. In germline, CDR1 is MGHRA, CDR2 YSYEKL.